This TCR beta chain originates from a study of CD8+ T cells in alopecia areata. RNA extraction and reverse transcription yielded cDNA as sequencing template. Data came from immunoSEQ multiplex PCR; TCRdb stores just in-frame clones and leaves some out. In the table there are some 110,000 clones, less than 45% of which are singletons. This TCR was recovered from a human donor with alopecia areata. Sequencing was carried out using CD4+ T cells sorted from blood.

CDR3 sequence (DNA): TGCGCCAGCAGCGGGGTCTTCTCTGGGGCCAACGTCCTGACTTTC. It codes for CASSGVFSGANVLTF. The chain couples TRBV5-1 to TRBJ2-6; D gene unclear. The CDR3 consists of 15 residues. V lost 4 bases to trimming and J lost 0 bases, with 8 bases between them. From germline, CDR1 is SGHRS and CDR2 YFSETQ.